Listed below are T cell receptor beta chains from one sample, sequenced in a study of T cells in localized non-small cell lung cancer. The repertoire was sequenced with immunoSEQ multiplex PCR; TCRdb's copy has only in-frame clones and lacks some. The data hold about 1,000 clones, with about a fifth observed a single time. The input for sequencing was normal lung tissue next to the tumor, taken before any cancer treatment. These receptor sequences come from a woman aged 35-75 years with stage I lung adenocarcinoma. CDR3s include the opening cysteine and the closing phenylalanine or tryptophan. The D gene is left open where the match is weak. The listing skips clone size in some rows; elsewhere it reads once, few, many or a size class.

17,-,-,TRBJ2-2,TRBV19,TGTGCCAGTAGTAACCTGGGGGACACCATGAACACCGGGGAGCTGTTTTTT,CASSNLGDTMNTGELFF
15,-,TRBD1,TRBJ1-5,TRBV6-8,TGTGCCAGCAGTTACGATGGACAGGGCAATCAGCCCCAGCATTTT,CASSYDGQGNQPQHF
13,few,TRBD2,TRBJ2-7,TRBV6-8,TGTGCCAGCAAGCCTAGCGGGGCCTTGGAGCAGTACTTC,CASKPSGALEQYF
15,large,TRBD2,TRBJ2-1,TRBV11-3,TGTGCCAGCAGCTCCGGACTAGCGGGGGTCAATGAGCAGTTCTTC,CASSSGLAGVNEQFF
13,medium-sized,-,TRBJ1-2,TRBV6-8,TGTGCCATCAGTGTCAGTCCGAACTATGGCTACACCTTC,CAISVSPNYGYTF
16,-,-,TRBJ1-6,TRBV15,TGTGCCACCAGCAGAGATCGAAGGGGTCCGGGTTCACCCCTCCACTTT,CATSRDRRGPGSPLHF
16,once,-,TRBJ1-3,TRBV5-1,TGCGCCAGCAGCTTGGAGGTGGCGGGGTCTGGAAACACCATATATTTT,CASSLEVAGSGNTIYF
14,-,-,TRBJ2-1,TRBV30,TGTGCCTGGAGTGGGACATGGGGCGGCAATGAGCAGTTCTTC,CAWSGTWGGNEQFF
14,medium-sized,TRBD2,TRBJ2-3,TRBV6-8,TGTGCCAGCAGCACCGGGACTAGCGTAAATACGCAGTATTTT,CASSTGTSVNTQYF
12,-,TRBD1,TRBJ2-7,TRBV12-5,TGTGCTAGTGGTTGGGACAGCTACGAGCAGTACTTC,CASGWDSYEQYF
15,few,TRBD2,TRBJ2-7,TRBV9,TGTGCCAGCAGCCCCCGACTAGCCTCCTCTGACGAGCAGTACTTC,CASSPRLASSDEQYF
13,-,-,TRBJ1-1,TRBV7-4,TGTGCCAGCAGGCTGCAAATGAACACTGAAGCTTTCTTT,CASRLQMNTEAFF
16,few,-,TRBJ1-2,TRBV30,TGTGCCTGGAGTCTAGGTGGGGGAGGTTTAATCTATGGCTACACCTTC,CAWSLGGGGLIYGYTF
15,large,-,TRBJ1-6,TRBV6-8,TGTGCCAGCAGTGAGGGGGACGGCTATAATTCACCCCTCCACTTT,CASSEGDGYNSPLHF
12,large,-,TRBJ1-1,TRBV9,TGTGCCAGCACCCAAGGGAACACTGAAGCTTTCTTT,CASTQGNTEAFF
15,few,-,TRBJ2-5,TRBV5-1,TGCGCCAGCAGCTTGGGATCTGAGATCTCTAAGACCCAGTACTTC,CASSLGSEISKTQYF
15,-,-,TRBJ1-2,TRBV6-8,TGTGCCAGCGCGCCCCACAGTGGACCTAACTATGGCTACACCTTC,CASAPHSGPNYGYTF
14,-,TRBD1,TRBJ1-2,TRBV11-3,TGTGCCAGCAGCTCGGGGACAGGGAAGAGAGGCTACACCTTC,CASSSGTGKRGYTF
12,few,-,TRBJ2-7,TRBV1,TGCGCCAGCAGCCAACAACTAGGCGAGCAGTACTTC,CASSQQLGEQYF
13,-,-,TRBJ1-3,TRBV6-8,TGTGCCAGCACCGCGGGTCGTAGCGCCACCATATATTTT,CASTAGRSATIYF
16,few,-,TRBJ2-7,TRBV23-1,TGCGCCAGCAGCCAAGACCCCCGGGACCTAGCCTACGAGCAGTACTTC,CASSQDPRDLAYEQYF
14,-,-,TRBJ2-2,TRBV9,TGTGCCAGCAGTTCTACAGTCCGGGCCGGGGAGCTGTTTTTT,CASSSTVRAGELFF
14,few,TRBD1,TRBJ2-5,TRBV9,TGTGCCAGCACCCCGGACAGGGCGATGGAGACCCAGTACTTC,CASTPDRAMETQYF
15,-,TRBD1,TRBJ2-3,TRBV11-3,TGTGCCAGCAGCCAAGTCGCAGGGGGCAGAGATACGCAGTATTTT,CASSQVAGGRDTQYF